This T cell receptor beta chain was sequenced for a study of beta chain features in type 1 diabetes. Study-wide findings and caveats: Moderately but significantly shorter TCRB CDR3s were found in Type 1 diabetes patients in all four CD4+ subsets. Insertions at VDJ junctions were less frequent in type 1 diabetes patients. These patients also deleted more nucleotides at the same junctions.

Comment on this clone: Its matching antigen is unknown.

A heparinised blood draw that averaged around 0.12 L was obtained once from each donor. Sequencing targeted expressed TCRB transcripts, as all isolated RNA had been reverse transcribed. Generated by immunoSEQ multiplex PCR, the TCRdb table keeps only in-frame clones and is missing some. The sample carries about 330,000 clones, about 10% recorded once. This clonotype was obtained from a woman under 40 in good health. Sequencing used naive CD4+ T cells from blood.

In DNA form, the CDR3 reads TGTGCCTGGGCCCACTCCCGGACTAGTACCGAGACCCAGTACTTC. Translating gives CAWAHSRTSTETQYF. The chain combines TRBV30 with TRBJ2-5, with 7 positions matching TRBD2. There are 15 residues in the CDR3. V dropped 5 bases and J dropped 5; count of bases not matched to a gene: 14. Germline CDR1 reads GTSNPN; CDR2 reads SVGIG (reference sequence).